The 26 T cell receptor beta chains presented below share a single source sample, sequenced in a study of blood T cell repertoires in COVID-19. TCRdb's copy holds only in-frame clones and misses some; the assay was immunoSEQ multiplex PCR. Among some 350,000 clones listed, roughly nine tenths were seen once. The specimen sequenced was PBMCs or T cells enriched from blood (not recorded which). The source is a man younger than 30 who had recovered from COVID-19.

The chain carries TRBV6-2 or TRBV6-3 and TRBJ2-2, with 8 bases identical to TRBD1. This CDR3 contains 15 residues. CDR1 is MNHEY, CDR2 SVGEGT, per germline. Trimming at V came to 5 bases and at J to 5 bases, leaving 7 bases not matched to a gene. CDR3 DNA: TGTGCCAGCAGTACCGGACAGGGCCCAACCGGGGAGCTGTTTTTT. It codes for CASSTGQGPTGELFF.

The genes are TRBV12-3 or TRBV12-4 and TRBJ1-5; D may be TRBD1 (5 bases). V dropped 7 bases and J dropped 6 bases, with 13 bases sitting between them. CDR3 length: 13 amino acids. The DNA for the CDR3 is TGTGCCAGCACCCGGGAGGGGTCTCAGCCCCAGCATTTT. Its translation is CASTREGSQPQHF.

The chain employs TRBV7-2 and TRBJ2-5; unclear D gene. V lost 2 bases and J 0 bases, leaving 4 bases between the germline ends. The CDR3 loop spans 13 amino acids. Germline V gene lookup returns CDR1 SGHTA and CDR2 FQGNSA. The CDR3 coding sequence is TGTGCCAGCAGCTTACAGTACCAAGAGACCCAGTACTTC. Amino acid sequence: CASSLQYQETQYF.

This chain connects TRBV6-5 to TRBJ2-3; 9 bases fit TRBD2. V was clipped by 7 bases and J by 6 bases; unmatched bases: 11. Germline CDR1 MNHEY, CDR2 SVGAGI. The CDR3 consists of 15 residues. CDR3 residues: CASKGGRAGEDTQYF. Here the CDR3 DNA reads TGTGCCAGCAAGGGCGGGAGGGCAGGTGAGGATACGCAGTATTTT.

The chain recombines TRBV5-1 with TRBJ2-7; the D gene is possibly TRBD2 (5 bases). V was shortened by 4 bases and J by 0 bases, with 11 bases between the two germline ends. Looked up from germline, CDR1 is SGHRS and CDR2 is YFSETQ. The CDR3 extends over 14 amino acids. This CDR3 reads CASSAPGNSYEQYF. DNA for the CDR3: TGCGCCAGCAGCGCGCCCGGGAACTCCTACGAGCAGTACTTC.

The CDR3 DNA reads TGTGCCAGCAGCCACCCGGGTTACGAGCAGTACTTC. This codes for CASSHPGYEQYF. The chain uses TRBV7-9 and TRBJ2-7, with D hard to call. CDR3 length: 12 residues. Trimming removed 5 bases from V and 4 bases from J, with 9 bases in between. In germline, CDR1 is SEHNR, CDR2 FQNEAQ (reference sequence).

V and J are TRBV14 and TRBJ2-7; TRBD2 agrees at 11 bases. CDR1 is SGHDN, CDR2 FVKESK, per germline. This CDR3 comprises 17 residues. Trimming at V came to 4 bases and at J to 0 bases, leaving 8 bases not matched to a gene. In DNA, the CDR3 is TGTGCCAGCAGCCCCCAAACTGGACTAGCGGGCTCCTACGAGCAGTACTTC. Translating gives CASSPQTGLAGSYEQYF.

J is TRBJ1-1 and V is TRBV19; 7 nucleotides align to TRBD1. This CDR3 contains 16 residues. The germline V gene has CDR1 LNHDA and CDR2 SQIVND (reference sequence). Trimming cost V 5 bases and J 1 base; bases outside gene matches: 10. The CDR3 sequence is CASSLISGTANTEAFF. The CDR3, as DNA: TGTGCCAGTAGTCTAATCTCCGGGACAGCGAACACTGAAGCTTTCTTT.

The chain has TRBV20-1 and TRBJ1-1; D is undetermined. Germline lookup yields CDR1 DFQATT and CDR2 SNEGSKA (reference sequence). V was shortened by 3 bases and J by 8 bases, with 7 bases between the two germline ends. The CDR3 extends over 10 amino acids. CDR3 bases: TGCAGTGCTAGTCACCGGGAAGCTTTCTTT. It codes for CSASHREAFF.

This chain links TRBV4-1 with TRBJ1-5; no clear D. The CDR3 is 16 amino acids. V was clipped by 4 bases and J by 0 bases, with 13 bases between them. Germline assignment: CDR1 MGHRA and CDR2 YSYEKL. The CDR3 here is CASSLGRAYSNQPQHF. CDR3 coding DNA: TGCGCCAGCAGCCTGGGCCGAGCTTATAGCAATCAGCCCCAGCATTTT.

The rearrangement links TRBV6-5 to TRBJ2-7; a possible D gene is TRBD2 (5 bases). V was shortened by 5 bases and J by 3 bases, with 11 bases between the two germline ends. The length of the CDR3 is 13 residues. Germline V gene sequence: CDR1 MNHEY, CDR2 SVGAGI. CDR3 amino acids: CASSRPGVYEQYF. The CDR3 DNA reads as TGTGCCAGCAGTCGCCCCGGGGTCTACGAGCAGTACTTC.

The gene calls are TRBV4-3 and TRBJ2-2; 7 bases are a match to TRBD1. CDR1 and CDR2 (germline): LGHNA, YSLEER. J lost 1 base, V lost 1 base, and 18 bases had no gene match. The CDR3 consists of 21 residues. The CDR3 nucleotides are TGCGCCAGCAGCCAAGTCCCTAGACGACAGGGTAGAATATGGAACACCGGGGAGCTGTTTTTT. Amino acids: CASSQVPRRQGRIWNTGELFF.

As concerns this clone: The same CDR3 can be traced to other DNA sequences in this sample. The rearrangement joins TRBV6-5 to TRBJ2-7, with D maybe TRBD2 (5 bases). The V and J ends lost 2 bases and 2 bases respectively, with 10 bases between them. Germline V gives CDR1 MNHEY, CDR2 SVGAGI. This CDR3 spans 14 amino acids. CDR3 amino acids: CASSYGGRTYEQYF. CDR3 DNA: TGTGCCAGCAGTTACGGAGGCCGAACCTACGAGCAGTACTTC.

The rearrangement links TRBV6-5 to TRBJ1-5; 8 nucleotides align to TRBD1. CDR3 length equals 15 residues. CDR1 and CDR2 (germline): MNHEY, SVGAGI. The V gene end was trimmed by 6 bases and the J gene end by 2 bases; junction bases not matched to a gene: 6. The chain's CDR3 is CASRGDRIGNQPQHF. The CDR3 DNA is TGTGCCAGCAGAGGGGACAGGATAGGCAATCAGCCCCAGCATTTT.

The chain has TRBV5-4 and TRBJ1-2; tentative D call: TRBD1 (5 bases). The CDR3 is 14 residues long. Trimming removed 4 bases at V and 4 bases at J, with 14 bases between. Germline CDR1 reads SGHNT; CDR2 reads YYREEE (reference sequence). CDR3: CASSPRVDSYGYTF. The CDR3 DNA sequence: TGTGCCAGCAGCCCTAGAGTAGACAGCTATGGCTACACCTTC.

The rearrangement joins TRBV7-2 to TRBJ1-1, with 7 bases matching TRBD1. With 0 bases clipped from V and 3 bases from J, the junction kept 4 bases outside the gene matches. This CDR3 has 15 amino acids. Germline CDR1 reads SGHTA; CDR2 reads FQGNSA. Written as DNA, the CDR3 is TGTGCCAGCAGCTTAGCGAGGGGACAGTACACTGAAGCTTTCTTT. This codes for CASSLARGQYTEAFF.

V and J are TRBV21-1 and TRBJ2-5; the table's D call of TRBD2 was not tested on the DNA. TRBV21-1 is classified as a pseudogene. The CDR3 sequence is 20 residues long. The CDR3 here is CASSDWTSGGASASPETQYF. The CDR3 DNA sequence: TGTGCCAGCAGCGATTGGACTAGCGGGGGGGCTTCGGCATCTCCAGAGACCCAGTACTTC.

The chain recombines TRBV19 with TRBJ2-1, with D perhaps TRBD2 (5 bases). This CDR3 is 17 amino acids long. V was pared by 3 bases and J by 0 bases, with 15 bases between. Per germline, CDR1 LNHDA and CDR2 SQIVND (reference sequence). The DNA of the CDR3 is TGTGCCAGTAGTATGCGAGGGTCCAGGAGCTCCTACAATGAGCAGTTCTTC. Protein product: CASSMRGSRSSYNEQFF. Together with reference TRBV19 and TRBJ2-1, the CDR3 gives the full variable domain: DGGITQSPKYLFRKEGQNVTLSCEQNLNHDAMYWYRQDPGQGLRLIYYSQIVNDFQKGDIAEGYSVSREKKESFPLTVTSAQKNPTAFYLCASSMRGSRSSYNEQFFGPGTRLTVL.

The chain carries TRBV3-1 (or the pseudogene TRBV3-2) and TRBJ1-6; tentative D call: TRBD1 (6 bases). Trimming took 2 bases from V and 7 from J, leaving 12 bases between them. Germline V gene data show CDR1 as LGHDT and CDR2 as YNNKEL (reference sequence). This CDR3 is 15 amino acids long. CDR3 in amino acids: CASSQYDRKNSPLHF. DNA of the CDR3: TGTGCCAGCAGCCAATATGACAGGAAAAATTCACCCCTCCACTTT.

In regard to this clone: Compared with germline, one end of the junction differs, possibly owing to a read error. The CDR3 is CASSLFPSKDTQYF. As DNA, the CDR3 is TGTGCCAGCAGCTTATTCCCTAGCAAAGATACGCAGTATTTT. The genes are TRBV7-9 and TRBJ2-3; tentative D call: TRBD2 (5 bases). The CDR3 totals 14 residues. The germline V gene has CDR1 SEHNR and CDR2 FQNEAQ (reference sequence).

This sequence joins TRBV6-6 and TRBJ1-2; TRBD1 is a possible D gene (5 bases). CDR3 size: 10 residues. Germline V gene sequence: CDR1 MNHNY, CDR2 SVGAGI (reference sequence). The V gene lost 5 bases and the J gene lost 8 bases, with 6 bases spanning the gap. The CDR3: CASSAGGYTF. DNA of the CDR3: TGTGCCAGCAGTGCAGGGGGCTACACCTTC.

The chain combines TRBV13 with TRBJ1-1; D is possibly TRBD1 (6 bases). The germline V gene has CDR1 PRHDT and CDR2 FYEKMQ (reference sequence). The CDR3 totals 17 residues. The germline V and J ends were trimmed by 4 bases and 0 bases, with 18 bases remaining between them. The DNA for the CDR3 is TGTGCCAGCAGCTCAGCGATGGACAGAATGATGAACACTGAAGCTTTCTTT. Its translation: CASSSAMDRMMNTEAFF.

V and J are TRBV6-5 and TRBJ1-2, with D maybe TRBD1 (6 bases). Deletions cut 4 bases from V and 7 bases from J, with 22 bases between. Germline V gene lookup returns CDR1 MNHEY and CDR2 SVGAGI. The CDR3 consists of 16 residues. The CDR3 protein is CASSSIGQTRRGGYTF. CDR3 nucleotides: TGTGCCAGCAGTTCCATAGGACAGACAAGACGAGGTGGCTACACCTTC.

The CDR3 sequence is CASSPRNEQFF. The DNA for the CDR3 is TGTGCCAGCAGCCCTAGGAATGAGCAGTTCTTC. The chain couples TRBV2 to TRBJ2-1; no clear D gene. Germline loops: CDR1 SNHLY, CDR2 FYNNEI. Trimming took 6 bases from V and 7 from J, leaving 7 bases between them. The CDR3 covers 11 residues.

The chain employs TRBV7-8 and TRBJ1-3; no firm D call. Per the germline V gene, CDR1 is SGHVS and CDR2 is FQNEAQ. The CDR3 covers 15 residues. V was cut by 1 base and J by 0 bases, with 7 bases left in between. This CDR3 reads CASSLGAVSGNTIYF. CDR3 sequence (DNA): TGTGCCAGCAGCTTAGGTGCGGTCTCTGGAAACACCATATATTTT.

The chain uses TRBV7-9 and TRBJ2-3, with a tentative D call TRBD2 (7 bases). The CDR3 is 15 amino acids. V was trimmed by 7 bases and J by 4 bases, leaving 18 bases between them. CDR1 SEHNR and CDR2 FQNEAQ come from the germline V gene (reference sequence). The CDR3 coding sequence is TGTGCCAGCATCCCTCAGGGGAGGGTCCCAGATACGCAGTATTTT. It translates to CASIPQGRVPDTQYF.